This T cell receptor (beta chain) was found in a study of T cell repertoires in aging, cancer and after chemotherapy. Whole-study context: Paired samples before and after chemotherapy came from chronic lymphocytic leukemia patients on fludarabine- or bendamustine-based regimens. General study points: Loss of evenness, beyond lost richness, contributed to age-related TCR diversity decline in cancer patients.

Regarding this clonotype: Its specificity is unknown. One end of the junction fails to match germline, which may point to a read error.

TRB rearrangements spanning V, D and J were amplified using mixed TRB-A/B primers. TCRdb reprocessed the multiplex PCR reads with MiXCR, giving one entry per CDR3 protein. The repertoire holds several thousand distinct CDR3 sequences, with approximately 28% as singletons. TCR beta rearrangements were amplified from peripheral blood genomic DNA. The length of the CDR3 is 14 residues. Looked up from germline, CDR1 is SEHNR and CDR2 is FQNEAQ (reference sequence). Source material: blood. The receptor comes from a human donor with a blood cancer. The chain recombines TRBV7-9 with TRBJ2-1, with 7 bases matching TRBD1. CDR3 DNA sequence: TGTGCCAGCAGCTTACCCACAGGGGCGAATGTGCAGTTCTTC. Protein product: CASSLPTGANVQFF.